These 13 T cell receptor beta chains came from one sample sequenced in a study of T-cell memory formation after mild COVID-19. TCRdb reprocessed the 5' RACE reads via MiXCR and lists one record per CDR3 protein. This table has roughly 130,000 distinct CDR3 sequences, around 6.3% appearing once. Sequences were obtained from PBMCs or a T cell subset sorted from them (not recorded which). Source of these receptors: an adult woman who had mild COVID-19 (a few samples of this study predate the infection). Cell type and time point are not known.

This clonotype was counted ten times or more. The genes are TRBV7-9 and TRBJ1-3; D remains unclear. CDR3 length equals 13 residues. V was clipped by 5 bases and J by 4 bases, with 9 bases between them. Germline V CDR1 and CDR2: SEHNR, FQNEAQ (reference sequence). Here the CDR3 DNA reads TGTGCCAGCAGCGCAGAGACAGGAAACACCATATATTTT. Translated: CASSAETGNTIYF.

This clonotype was seen many times. This chain links TRBV20-1 with TRBJ2-1, with a weak D call TRBD1 (5 bases). Germline assignment: CDR1 DFQATT and CDR2 SNEGSKA (reference sequence). Trimming cost V 0 bases and J 0 bases, with 9 bases left between them. The CDR3 has 15 amino acids. In nucleotides, the CDR3 is TGCAGTGCTAGAGATCTTAGGGGCTCCTACAATGAGCAGTTCTTC. As protein: CSARDLRGSYNEQFF.

The table lists this clonotype with many counts. The CDR3 sequence is CASKDGGTSYEQYF. CDR3 nucleotide sequence: TGTGCCAGCAAGGACGGAGGTACCTCCTACGAGCAGTACTTC. The chain joins TRBV6-2 or TRBV6-3 to TRBJ2-7, with D possibly TRBD2 on 5 matching bases. V lost 7 bases and J lost 0, with 13 bases in between. The CDR3 is 14 amino acids. In germline, CDR1 is MNHEY, CDR2 SVGEGT.

This clonotype has a handful of counts. The V call is TRBV5-5, the J call TRBJ2-4; D is ambiguous. The CDR3 is 16 residues long. Germline CDR1 is SGHKS and CDR2 is YYEKEE (reference sequence). With 0 bases removed from V and 7 bases from J, the gap between germline ends came to 17 bases. Here the CDR3 reads CASSLGWQVLRNIQYF. CDR3 bases: TGTGCCAGCAGCTTGGGATGGCAGGTCCTGAGGAACATTCAGTACTTC. The variable domain in full, with the rest retrieved from reference TRBV5-5 and TRBJ2-4, is DAGVTQSPTHLIKTRGQQVTLRCSPISGHKSVSWYQQVLGQGPQFIFQYYEKEERGRGNFPDRFSARQFPNYSSELNVNALLLGDSALYLCASSLGWQVLRNIQYFGAGTRLSVL.

This clonotype has just a few counts. The chain has TRBV3-1 and TRBJ1-1; D gene unclear. The CDR3 has 12 amino acids. The V gene lost 5 bases and the J gene lost 1 base, with 5 bases spanning the gap. Germline V gene sequence: CDR1 LGHDT, CDR2 YNNKEL (reference sequence). CDR3 sequence (DNA): TGTGCCAGCAGCTTATGGAACACTGAAGCTTTCTTT. Translation gives CASSLWNTEAFF.

The CDR3 spells CASSPSGAYNSPLHF. Here the CDR3 DNA reads TGTGCCAGCAGCCCCAGCGGTGCCTATAATTCACCCCTCCACTTT. The V gene is TRBV7-8, the J gene TRBJ1-6, with no clear D. The CDR3 consists of 15 residues. Germline V gives CDR1 SGHVS, CDR2 FQNEAQ. Trimming left V 5 bases short and J 2 bases short, with 10 bases between. The full variable domain, rest sourced from reference TRBV7-8 and TRBJ1-6, is GAGVSQSPRYKVAKRGQDVALRCDPISGHVSLFWYQQALGQGPEFLTYFQNEAQLDKSGLPSDRFFAERPEGSVSTLKIQRTQQEDSAVYLCASSPSGAYNSPLHFGNGTRLTVT.

The chain employs TRBV3-1 and TRBJ2-3; TRBD2 matches 10 bases. The length of the CDR3 is 17 residues. Germline V gene lookup returns CDR1 LGHDT and CDR2 YNNKEL (reference sequence). V was clipped by 0 bases and J by 5 bases; unmatched bases: 8. The CDR3 loop is CASSQDVSGGAGDTQYF. The CDR3 nucleotides are TGTGCCAGCAGCCAAGATGTCAGCGGGGGGGCCGGAGATACGCAGTATTTT.

This clonotype has a handful of counts. The CDR3 region has the DNA TGCGCCAGCAGCCGACAGGGGGCTCGGAACACTGAAGCTTTCTTT. This gives the protein CASSRQGARNTEAFF. This chain connects TRBV5-1 to TRBJ1-1; TRBD1 matches at 10 bases. Trimming removed 4 bases from V and 1 base from J; junction bases left unmatched: 4. Germline values: CDR1 SGHRS, CDR2 YFSETQ. This CDR3 contains 15 residues. The whole variable domain, remainder taken from reference TRBV5-1 and TRBJ1-1, is KAGVTQTPRYLIKTRGQQVTLSCSPISGHRSVSWYQQTPGQGLQFLFEYFSETQRNKGNFPGRFSGRQFSNSRSEMNVSTLELGDSALYLCASSRQGARNTEAFFGQGTRLTVV.

The chain combines TRBV20-1 with TRBJ2-3, with 15 bases lining up with TRBD2. The germline gives CDR1 DFQATT, CDR2 SNEGSKA (reference sequence). The CDR3 totals 18 residues. After removal of 6 bases from V and 2 bases from J, the junction contained 12 bases not matched to a gene. The CDR3 region is CSARSGTSGGRDTDTQYF. The DNA for the CDR3 is TGCAGTGCGAGATCCGGGACTAGCGGGGGGCGGGACACAGATACGCAGTATTTT.

The J gene is TRBJ1-6, the V gene TRBV11-2; D gene uncertain. The CDR3 runs to 11 residues. Between the trimmed V and J ends, which lost 6 bases and 4 bases, there was a span of 1 base. Per germline, CDR1 SGHAT and CDR2 FQNNGV. The CDR3: CASSYNSPLHF. CDR3 bases: TGTGCCAGCAGTTATAATTCACCCCTCCACTTT.

This clonotype occurred many times. The rearrangement joins TRBV2 to TRBJ2-1, with unresolved D. The V end lost 10 bases, the J end lost 5 bases, and 9 bases lay between the germline ends. This CDR3 has 11 amino acids. Germline lookup yields CDR1 SNHLY and CDR2 FYNNEI. The CDR3 DNA reads as TGTGCCACAGCCCTAAACAATGAGCAGTTCTTC. Translating gives CATALNNEQFF.

J is TRBJ1-1 and V is TRBV3-1; 8 nucleotides line up with TRBD1. Germline-derived CDR1 and CDR2 are LGHDT and YNNKEL (reference sequence). V lost 2 bases, J lost 1 base, and 0 bases stayed unmatched. This CDR3 region has 14 residues. The CDR3 nucleotides read TGTGCCAGCAGCCAACAGGGGGCGAACACTGAAGCTTTCTTT. Its translation is CASSQQGANTEAFF.

This clonotype was counted at least ten times. V gene TRBV5-1 combines with J gene TRBJ2-1; TRBD1 agrees at 10 bases. The CDR3 runs to 15 residues. V trimming: 7 bases; J trimming: 8 bases; junction bases outside the gene matches: 12. Germline V CDR1 and CDR2: SGHRS, YFSETQ. CDR3: CASGGTRGQGHEQFF. Here the CDR3 DNA reads TGCGCCAGCGGGGGGACCCGGGGACAGGGGCATGAGCAGTTCTTC.